Shown below are 27 T cell receptor beta chains from a single sample sequenced in a study of CD8+ T cells in alopecia areata. The treatment: oral pan-JAK inhibitor, 5-10 mg twice daily. Following extraction, RNA underwent reverse transcription to cDNA, which served as the sequencing template. Clones were sequenced by immunoSEQ multiplex PCR, and TCRdb holds only the in-frame ones, with some missing. In the table there are about 190,000 clones, under 80% of which are singletons. Sample: CD4+ T cells sorted from blood, taken between weeks 49 and 50, from a patient treated with tofacitinib. These receptors originate from a human donor with alopecia areata.

Here the CDR3 reads CASNSDIDTQYF. For the CDR3, the DNA is TGTGCCAGCAATTCAGACATCGATACGCAGTATTTT. The V and J genes are TRBV2 and TRBJ2-3; no clear D. V dropped 7 bases and J dropped 6 bases, with 11 bases sitting between them. The CDR3 consists of 12 residues. Germline lookup yields CDR1 SNHLY and CDR2 FYNNEI.

The chain recombines TRBV10-3 with TRBJ2-3; either TRBD1 or TRBD2 may fit D (5 bases each). This CDR3 has 15 amino acids. The ends were cut back, 3 bases at V and 1 base at J, with 11 bases in the middle. Germline-derived CDR1 and CDR2 are ENHRY and SYGVKD. CDR3 DNA sequence: TGTGCCATCAGTGACAGGGCGCGGGGCACAGATACGCAGTATTTT. Translation gives CAISDRARGTDTQYF.

CDR3 coding DNA: TGCAGCGTTGAATTTCGTGGGGGTCCCCAAGAGACCCAGTACTTC. Translation: CSVEFRGGPQETQYF. The chain is built from TRBV29-1 and TRBJ2-5; D possibly matches TRBD1 or TRBD2 (5 bases each). CDR3 length: 15 residues. Germline-derived CDR1 and CDR2 are SQVTM and ANQGSEA. V gave up 2 bases and J gave up 1 base, with 14 bases separating them.

The chain joins TRBV19 to TRBJ2-1; a possible D gene is TRBD1 (6 bases). The CDR3 loop spans 11 amino acids. V gave up 2 bases and J gave up 13 bases, with 9 bases separating them. Germline V gene sequence: CDR1 LNHDA, CDR2 SQIVND (reference sequence). The CDR3 coding sequence is TGTGCCAGTAGTATAAAGGGGGAACAGTTCTTC. Translating it yields CASSIKGEQFF.

The V gene is TRBV16, the J gene TRBJ2-5; D might be TRBD1 (5 bases). The germline V and J ends were trimmed by 4 bases and 4 bases, with 13 bases remaining between them. The CDR3 has 14 residues. The germline CDR1 and CDR2 sequences are KGHSY and FQNENV. In DNA form, the CDR3 reads TGTGCCAGCAGCCGATCGACAGTGATAGAGACCCAGTACTTC. It is translated as CASSRSTVIETQYF.

J is TRBJ2-1 and V is TRBV6-4; D is ambiguous. The germline V and J ends were trimmed by 0 bases and 9 bases, with 12 bases remaining between them. Germline assignment: CDR1 MRHNA and CDR2 SNTAGT. CDR3 length: 14 residues. CDR3 amino acids: CASSDSSLGTEQFF. CDR3 DNA sequence: TGTGCCAGCAGTGACTCTTCCCTAGGAACTGAGCAGTTCTTC.

This clone was counted a single time. The rearrangement links TRBV4-1 to TRBJ1-5; maybe TRBD1 (6 bases). CDR1 is MGHRA and CDR2 is YSYEKL in the germline V gene. The V end was cut by 3 bases, the J end by 6 bases, with 30 bases between. There are 20 residues in the CDR3. The CDR3 sequence: CASSHEPGQGPGSLGQPQHF. CDR3 bases: TGCGCCAGCAGCCATGAACCGGGGCAGGGGCCAGGGTCCCTGGGTCAGCCCCAGCATTTT.

The V and J genes are TRBV27 and TRBJ2-1, with 7 nucleotides matching TRBD1. The junction had 5 bases not matched to a gene; V was cut back by 6 bases and J by 0 bases. CDR3 length equals 15 residues. Germline V gene lookup returns CDR1 MNHEY and CDR2 SMNVEV (reference sequence). CDR3 sequence reads: CASRPAGGSYNEQFF. CDR3 DNA sequence: TGTGCCAGCAGACCCGCAGGGGGCTCCTACAATGAGCAGTTCTTC.

In this sample, this clone turned up a few times. The V gene is TRBV29-1, the J gene TRBJ1-5; TRBD1 matches at 9 bases. Germline trimming cut 7 bases from V and 5 bases from J; bases unmatched to any gene: 6. Germline V gives CDR1 SQVTM, CDR2 ANQGSEA. The CDR3 totals 13 residues. CDR3 coding DNA: TGCAGCGCACGGACAGGGGCGGATCAGCCCCAGCATTTT. It encodes CSARTGADQPQHF.

This chain connects TRBV11-2 to TRBJ2-7; 9 bases fit TRBD1. Unmatched junction bases numbered 7, after V lost 4 bases and J lost 3 bases. Germline values: CDR1 SGHAT, CDR2 FQNNGV. The CDR3 sequence is 15 residues long. The CDR3, as DNA: TGTGCCAGCAGCTCTCCGGGACAGGGAGTCTACGAGCAGTACTTC. It codes for CASSSPGQGVYEQYF.

This clone was seen a few times. The chain uses TRBV27 and TRBJ2-7; 7 bases line up with TRBD1. This CDR3 region has 13 residues. V lost 6 bases to trimming and J lost 4 bases; unmatched junction nucleotides: 6. The V gene's germline CDR1 is MNHEY and CDR2 SMNVEV (reference sequence). The CDR3 is CASRYLQGYEQYF. CDR3 DNA sequence: TGTGCCAGCAGATACCTACAGGGGTACGAGCAGTACTTC.

This clone was picked up a small number of times. The DNA for the CDR3 is TGTGCCACAGGAGGACAGCAAGAGACCCAGTACTTC. Its translation is CATGGQQETQYF. V gene TRBV7-9 combines with J gene TRBJ2-5; possible D gene TRBD1, 6 bases. This CDR3 contains 12 residues. Per germline, CDR1 SEHNR and CDR2 FQNEAQ (reference sequence). V was clipped by 10 bases and J by 2 bases, with 11 bases between them.

This clone has only a few counts. The V call is TRBV15, the J call TRBJ1-1; a possible D gene is TRBD1 (5 bases). Germline V gene data show CDR1 as LNHNV and CDR2 as YYDKDF (reference sequence). V gave up 7 bases and J gave up 2 bases, with 11 bases separating them. This CDR3 contains 13 residues. The CDR3 loop is CATTMGPNTEAFF. DNA for the CDR3: TGTGCCACCACCATGGGACCTAACACTGAAGCTTTCTTT.

V usage is TRBV2 and J usage is TRBJ1-2; no definite D call. V was cut by 6 bases and J by 1 base, with 12 bases left in between. From germline, CDR1 is SNHLY and CDR2 FYNNEI. CDR3 size: 14 residues. CDR3 region: CASSENGFNYGYTF. For the CDR3, the DNA is TGTGCCAGCAGCGAGAACGGCTTTAACTATGGCTACACCTTC.

The genes are TRBV5-1 and TRBJ1-2; TRBD1 is a possible D gene (6 bases). The CDR3 is 13 amino acids. V lost 0 bases, J lost 13 bases, and 16 bases lay in between. CDR1 and CDR2 from the germline V gene are SGHRS and YFSETQ. This CDR3 reads CASSLGTAAHSTF. For the CDR3, the DNA is TGCGCCAGCAGCTTGGGGACAGCGGCCCATAGCACCTTC. Supplemented by reference TRBV5-1 and TRBJ1-2, the full variable domain reads KAGVTQTPRYLIKTRGQQVTLSCSPISGHRSVSWYQQTPGQGLQFLFEYFSETQRNKGNFPGRFSGRQFSNSRSEMNVSTLELGDSALYLCASSLGTAAHSTFGSGTRLTVV.

The chain employs TRBV5-1 and TRBJ2-5; TRBD2 agrees at 9 bases. The junction had 5 bases not matched to a gene; V was cut back by 1 base and J by 4 bases. Germline V lookup: CDR1 SGHRS, CDR2 YFSETQ. The CDR3 has 15 amino acids. Here the CDR3 DNA reads TGCGCCAGCAGCTTGAAACTAGCGGGCGGAGAGACCCAGTACTTC. Protein product: CASSLKLAGGETQYF.

This clone was seen only a few times. This chain joins TRBV7-2 and TRBJ1-5; 8 bases align to TRBD1. Germline CDR1 SGHTA, CDR2 FQGNSA. Unmatched junction bases numbered 1, after V lost 5 bases and J lost 4 bases. This CDR3 spans 13 amino acids. The CDR3 spells CASSRTGNQPQHF. CDR3 DNA: TGTGCCAGCAGCAGGACAGGGAATCAGCCCCAGCATTTT.

In this sample, this clone turned up once. The rearrangement links TRBV5-1 to TRBJ2-7; perhaps TRBD2 as D (5 bases). This CDR3 spans 14 amino acids. Trimming removed 0 bases at V and 3 bases at J, with 10 bases between. Per the germline V gene, CDR1 is SGHRS and CDR2 is YFSETQ. CDR3 loop: CASSLEAALYEQYF. The CDR3 nucleotides read TGCGCCAGCAGCTTGGAAGCGGCACTCTACGAGCAGTACTTC.

This clone has only a few counts. The gene calls are TRBV2 and TRBJ1-5; 7 bases are a match to TRBD1. J was trimmed by 3 bases and V by 6 bases; bases with no gene match: 5. There are 14 residues in the CDR3. Germline lookup yields CDR1 SNHLY and CDR2 FYNNEI. Here the CDR3 reads CASRTGPSNQPQHF. DNA of the CDR3: TGTGCCAGCAGGACAGGGCCCTCCAATCAGCCCCAGCATTTT.

A single count supports this clone. The rearrangement joins TRBV21-1 to TRBJ1-5; the table's TRBD1 call for D was not verified on the DNA. TRBV21-1 is a pseudogene. The CDR3 runs 15 residues. CDR3 loop: CASSFQGPLGQPQHF. The DNA for the CDR3 is TGTGCCAGCAGCTTCCAGGGGCCCCTCGGTCAGCCCCAGCATTTT.

In this sample, this clone turned up a few times. The chain carries TRBV5-1 and TRBJ2-7; 8 bases are shared with TRBD2. The CDR3 covers 14 residues. V was pared by 0 bases and J by 4 bases, with 3 bases of the junction left unmatched. The germline V gene encodes CDR1 SGHRS and CDR2 YFSETQ. The CDR3 coding sequence is TGCGCCAGCAGCTTGGGTAGCGGGGTTTACGAGCAGTACTTC. Its protein product is CASSLGSGVYEQYF.

The chain has TRBV11-2 and TRBJ1-2; 7 positions agree with TRBD1. The CDR3 spans 14 residues. Germline V gives CDR1 SGHAT, CDR2 FQNNGV. Germline trimming cut 6 bases from V and 6 bases from J; bases unmatched to any gene: 10. The CDR3 loop is CASRPTFTGDGYTF. CDR3 DNA: TGTGCCAGCAGGCCCACGTTTACAGGGGATGGCTACACCTTC.

This chain's CDR3 is CASSFFRTPSTDTQYF. DNA of the CDR3: TGTGCCAGCAGTTTTTTTCGGACACCCAGCACAGATACGCAGTATTTT. The V gene is TRBV27, the J gene TRBJ2-3; possibly TRBD1 for D (5 bases). V was pared by 3 bases and J by 0 bases, with 13 bases between. CDR3 length: 16 residues. CDR1 and CDR2 (germline): MNHEY, SMNVEV (reference sequence).

This clone was seen a few times. V is TRBV7-2 and J is TRBJ1-2; D unresolved. Germline-derived CDR1 and CDR2 are SGHTA and FQGNSA. V lost 4 bases and J lost 5, with 5 bases in between. The CDR3 length is 11 residues. CDR3 nucleotides: TGTGCCAGCAGCTCGGCGTATGGCTACACCTTC. It encodes CASSSAYGYTF. The entire variable domain, with the rest obtained from reference TRBV7-2 and TRBJ1-2, is as follows: GAGVSQSPSNKVTEKGKDVELRCDPISGHTALYWYRQSLGQGLEFLIYFQGNSAPDKSGLPSDRFSAERTGGSVSTLTIQRTQQEDSAVYLCASSSAYGYTFGSGTRLTVV.

The chain uses TRBV30 and TRBJ1-1; D is ambiguous. The CDR3 consists of 12 residues. V lost 3 bases and J 1 base, leaving 6 bases between the germline ends. Germline CDR1 is GTSNPN and CDR2 is SVGIG (reference sequence). In DNA, the CDR3 is TGTGCCTGGAGCGCCGGGAACACTGAAGCTTTCTTT. As protein: CAWSAGNTEAFF.

The chain has TRBV29-1 and TRBJ2-3; tentatively, D is TRBD1 (6 bases). CDR1 and CDR2 from the germline V gene are SQVTM and ANQGSEA. Trimming took off 4 bases at V and 2 bases at J, with 19 bases between the two ends. The CDR3 is 16 amino acids. The DNA for the CDR3 is TGCAGCGTTGCTTTCCGCCAAGGGGGAATCACAGATACGCAGTATTTT. Protein: CSVAFRQGGITDTQYF.

This rearrangement joins TRBV7-2 to TRBJ1-5; no definite D call. The CDR3 spans 15 residues. Deletions cut 2 bases from V and 7 bases from J, with 15 bases between. The germline gives CDR1 SGHTA, CDR2 FQGNSA. The CDR3 bases are TGTGCCAGCAGCTTACAGCTGTTAGCCAAGCAGCCCCAGCATTTT. Its protein product is CASSLQLLAKQPQHF.